Presented here are 5 T cell receptor beta chains from one specimen sequenced in a study of tumor-infiltrating lymphocytes in primary liver carcinoma. A constant-region primer served to make TCR beta cDNA from roughly 500 ng total RNA. Sequencing libraries for TCR beta derived from three nested multiplex PCR rounds that used slightly modified ARM-PCR. A C-beta reverse primer was combined with TRBV1-TRBV30 forward primers in the first two PCR rounds, and each round had approximately 10 cycles. TCRdb reprocessed the multiplex PCR reads via MiXCR and lists one record per CDR3 protein. This table has around 81,000 distinct CDR3 sequences, over 55% appearing once. Joint extraction of RNA and DNA used about 17-32 mg of bulk tissue that was unsorted. Material for sequencing was liver tumor tissue from sampling region 4. Specified subset: tumor region T4, right-lateral pole. These receptors were obtained from a woman in her sixties or seventies with primary liver carcinoma and hepatitis B virus infection.

Of note for this clonotype: With a much larger clone just one base away, this may be a read error. The chain has TRBV7-9 and TRBJ1-2; no clear D. CDR1 is SEHNR and CDR2 is FQNEAQ in the germline V gene (reference sequence). V was shortened by 1 base and J by 7 bases, with 4 bases between the two germline ends. The CDR3 consists of 11 residues. Here the CDR3 reads CASSLGGGYTF. CDR3 nucleotides: TGTGCCAGCAGCTTAGGCGGTGGCTACACCTTC.

Only a few counts were recorded for this clonotype. CDR3 nucleotide sequence: TGCAGTGCTAGAGATTTGAGGGGCAATCAGCCCCAGCATTTT. It translates to CSARDLRGNQPQHF. The chain employs TRBV20-1 and TRBJ1-5; D remains unclear. The CDR3 runs to 14 residues. In germline, CDR1 is DFQATT, CDR2 SNEGSKA (reference sequence). The ends were cut back, 0 bases at V and 2 bases at J, with 8 bases in the middle.

There are many counts of this clonotype. This sequence joins TRBV28 and TRBJ1-5; 10 bases agree with TRBD1. Germline CDR1 reads MDHEN; CDR2 reads SYDVKM. This CDR3 region has 16 residues. V trimming: 6 bases; J trimming: 2 bases; junction bases outside the gene matches: 7. The CDR3 coding sequence is TGTGCCAGCAGCCCCAGGGACAGGGGAGGCAATCAGCCCCAGCATTTT. Encoded protein: CASSPRDRGGNQPQHF. Complete variable domain (other parts from reference TRBV28 and TRBJ1-5): DVKVTQSSRYLVKRTGEKVFLECVQDMDHENMFWYRQDPGLGLRLIYFSYDVKMKEKGDIPEGYSVSREKKERFSLILESASTNQTSMYLCASSPRDRGGNQPQHFGDGTRLSIL.

On this clonotype: A single base separates this from a much larger clone, so it may be a read error. In this CDR3 the conserved last residue, phenylalanine or tryptophan, is missing, so a read error is likely. The rearrangement uses TRBV28 and TRBJ2-3, with 10 bases lining up with TRBD2. Germline-derived CDR1 and CDR2 are MDHEN and SYDVKM. With 6 bases clipped from V and 5 bases from J, the junction kept 11 bases outside the gene matches. The CDR3 is made up of 16 amino acids. CDR3 sequence: CASRQKREGPGDTQYS. The CDR3 nucleotides read TGTGCCAGCAGGCAAAAGCGGGAGGGCCCGGGAGATACGCAGTATTCT.

The chain uses TRBV29-1 and TRBJ2-1, with D tentatively TRBD2 (5 bases). Between the trimmed V and J ends, which lost 4 bases and 5 bases, there was a span of 15 bases. Germline loops: CDR1 SQVTM, CDR2 ANQGSEA. This CDR3 comprises 14 residues. The CDR3 spells CSVVWGAGNNEQFF. The CDR3 DNA reads as TGCAGCGTTGTGTGGGGAGCCGGAAACAATGAGCAGTTCTTC.